Listed below are T cell receptor beta chains from one sample, sequenced in a study of identical twins. MiXCR was run by TCRdb on the 5' RACE reads, yielding one entry per CDR3 protein. The table lists about 700,000 distinct CDR3 sequences, 8.6% of them singletons. The data were also submitted as part of a second study, on yellow fever vaccine responses in identical twins.

The sample consisted of PBMCs. The receptors were sampled from a woman under 30 in good health. CDR3s include the opening cysteine and the closing phenylalanine or tryptophan. D genes are given only for firm matches. Part of the rows lack a size; the others show once, few, many or a class for expanded clones.

D gene,V gene,clone size,J gene,CDR3 DNA,CDR3 protein
NA,TRBV24-1,NA,TRBJ2-1,TGTGCCACCGCTGTAGTCGACAATGAGCAGTTCTTC,CATAVVDNEQFF
NA,TRBV3-1,few,TRBJ2-7,TGTGCCTCTCGCGGGGTCTCACGGGACGAGCAGTACTTC,CASRGVSRDEQYF
TRBD1,TRBV10-3,NA,TRBJ2-7,TGTGCCATCAGTGGACGACAGGACAGGGTGGAACAGTACTTC,CAISGRQDRVEQYF
NA,TRBV25-1,NA,TRBJ2-7,TGTGCCAGCACCGATCACACTGGCTCTTCCTACGAGCAGTACTTC,CASTDHTGSSYEQYF
NA,TRBV18,many,TRBJ2-5,TGTGCCAGCTCCGGCTCCGGGGAGACCCAGTACTTC,CASSGSGETQYF
NA,TRBV20-1,few,TRBJ2-7,TGCAGTGCTAGGGCCCGAGGTACAACCTACGAGCAGTACTTC,CSARARGTTYEQYF
TRBD2,TRBV3-1,many,TRBJ2-1,TGTGCCAGCAGCCTACTAGCGGGCCCCTACAATGAGCAGTTCTTC,CASSLLAGPYNEQFF
TRBD2,TRBV4-3,NA,TRBJ2-2,TGCGCCAGCAGCCAAGGGGGGGGGGTTGGACCCGACACCGGGGAGCTGTTTTTT,CASSQGGGVGPDTGELFF
TRBD1,TRBV11-1,few,TRBJ2-5,TGTGCCAGCAGCCTCGGCTTCTCAGGACAGGGGGGCAGAGAGACCCAGTACTTC,CASSLGFSGQGGRETQYF
NA,TRBV18,few,TRBJ2-1,TGTGCCAGCTCTAACAATGTTCGTGCGAATGAGCAGTTCTTC,CASSNNVRANEQFF
TRBD1,TRBV29-1,few,TRBJ2-7,TGCAGCGCCTCAACAGGGGGAACTCTCGAGCAGTACTTC,CSASTGGTLEQYF
NA,TRBV12-3/TRBV12-4,few,TRBJ2-5,TGTGCCCCCTCTGCCCACACGGGGGAAGAGACCCAGTACTTC,CAPSAHTGEETQYF